This T cell receptor (beta chain) was sequenced in a study of CD8 T cells in ankylosing spondylitis. Notes on the study in general: Peripheral blood samples showed relatively rare disease-linked clones, and these clones were CD8+.

The table lists this clonotype with many counts. Its antigen is not identified. TCRdb passed the 5' RACE reads through MiXCR, listing each CDR3 protein once. The sample comprises fewer than 400,000 distinct CDR3 sequences, over 12% of which are singletons, and less than 1.1% rests with the top ten. The J segment lost 3 bases and the V segment lost 0 bases, leaving 11 bases of the junction unmatched. CDR1 is SGHRS and CDR2 is YFSETQ in the germline V gene. The CDR3 consists of 18 residues. The sample taken for sequencing was blood, either unsorted or a sorted T cell fraction (not recorded which). This TCR came from a male donor with ankylosing spondylitis or in good health (not recorded which). The chain employs TRBV5-1 and TRBJ2-5; 10 nucleotides agree with TRBD2. For the CDR3, the DNA is TGCGCCAGCAGCTTGGACGGTCTGACTAGCGGGTGGAAAGAGACCCAGTACTTC. Translated: CASSLDGLTSGWKETQYF.